What follows are 22 T cell receptor beta chains derived from one specimen sequenced in a study of OX40 agonist ivuxolimab in advanced cancers. Here immunoSEQ multiplex PCR was the method, and the copy in TCRdb shows in-frame clones only, minus some. The profile shows fewer than 60,000 clones, 60% to 80% of them singletons. The material sequenced was CD4+ or CD8+ T cells sorted from blood, taken in a trial of the OX40 agonist ivuxolimab. The receptors stem from an adult with an advanced solid tumor such as melanoma, head and neck, liver or kidney cancer.

This CDR3 is CASSQDSNQPQHF. CDR3 DNA sequence: TGTGCCAGCAGCCAAGATAGCAATCAGCCCCAGCATTTT. The chain has TRBV14 and TRBJ1-5; D ambiguous. The CDR3 runs 13 residues. Trimming removed 0 bases from V and 0 bases from J, with 0 bases in between. The germline gives CDR1 SGHDN, CDR2 FVKESK. Based on the CDR3 plus reference TRBV14 and TRBJ1-5, the full variable domain is EAGVTQFPSHSVIEKGQTVTLRCDPISGHDNLYWYRRVMGKEIKFLLHFVKESKQDESGMPNNRFLAERTGGTYSTLKVQPAELEDSGVYFCASSQDSNQPQHFGDGTRLSIL.

The gene calls are TRBV2 and TRBJ2-1, with D perhaps matching TRBD1 (6 bases). The germline V and J ends were trimmed by 6 bases and 1 base, with 13 bases remaining between them. CDR3 length: 15 residues. CDR1 is SNHLY and CDR2 is FYNNEI in the germline V gene. In nucleotides, the CDR3 is TGTGCCAGCAGCCTGGACAGTGTTTCCTACAATGAGCAGTTCTTC. This gives the protein CASSLDSVSYNEQFF.

The gene calls are TRBV11-2 and TRBJ2-7; a weak D match, TRBD2 (5 bases). The CDR3 is 13 residues long. Germline lookup yields CDR1 SGHAT and CDR2 FQNNGV. V shed 5 bases and J shed 3 bases, with 11 bases lying between them. The DNA of the CDR3 is TGTGCCAGCAGCCCTGGACTGATCTACGAGCAGTACTTC. This sequence encodes CASSPGLIYEQYF.

This rearrangement joins TRBV10-3 to TRBJ1-1; D may be TRBD1 (5 bases). The CDR3 has 15 amino acids. Germline V lookup: CDR1 ENHRY, CDR2 SYGVKD. V lost 0 bases to trimming and J lost 4 bases, with 12 bases between them. As DNA, the CDR3 is TGTGCCATCAGTGAGTCCACGGGGGAAAGCACTGAAGCTTTCTTT. It yields the protein CAISESTGESTEAFF.

This rearrangement joins TRBV5-1 to TRBJ2-1; TRBD2 is a possible D gene (6 bases). From germline, CDR1 is SGHRS and CDR2 YFSETQ. V lost 3 bases to trimming and J lost 7 bases, with 11 bases between them. The CDR3 sequence is 13 residues long. CDR3 region: CASSSASVNEQFF. DNA of the CDR3: TGCGCCAGCAGCTCGGCTAGCGTTAATGAGCAGTTCTTC.

J is TRBJ2-1 and V is TRBV25-1; 9 bases are a match to TRBD2. The germline gives CDR1 MGHDK, CDR2 SYGVNS. This CDR3 spans 17 amino acids. V lost 5 bases and J lost 4; bases outside the gene matches: 12. The CDR3 nucleotides read TGTGCCAGCAGTCCAATGGGGTGGCTAGCGGGATACAATGAGCAGTTCTTC. As protein: CASSPMGWLAGYNEQFF.

There are a few counts of this clone. The rearrangement links TRBV20-1 to TRBJ2-1; D unresolved. This CDR3 region has 11 residues. V shed 7 bases and J shed 7 bases, with 11 bases lying between them. Germline V lookup: CDR1 DFQATT, CDR2 SNEGSKA (reference sequence). The CDR3 DNA reads as TGCAGTGTCGGTGGCCCAAATGAGCAGTTCTTC. It yields the protein CSVGGPNEQFF.

Details on this clone: The same CDR3 also results from other DNA sequences found in this sample. J is TRBJ1-5 and V is TRBV19; D is possibly TRBD1 (6 bases). Germline V gene sequence: CDR1 LNHDA, CDR2 SQIVND (reference sequence). CDR3 length: 15 residues. Trimming removed 6 bases at V and 1 base at J, with 13 bases between. The CDR3 loop is CASSPQGVSNQPQHF. The CDR3 coding sequence is TGTGCCAGTAGCCCACAGGGCGTCAGCAATCAGCCCCAGCATTTT.

This chain uses TRBV6-1 with TRBJ2-2, with TRBD1 matching 10 bases. Germline values: CDR1 MNHNS, CDR2 SASEGT. V was clipped by 4 bases and J by 7 bases; unmatched bases: 9. The CDR3 runs 16 residues. As DNA, the CDR3 is TGTGCCAGCAGTGTACGACAGGGGGCGGTCGGCGGGGAGCTGTTTTTT. It translates to CASSVRQGAVGGELFF.

Turning to this clone: One end of the junction does not line up with germline, which may come from a read error. The CDR3 sequence: CASSLESGNRPQHF. CDR3 sequence (DNA): TGTGCCAGCAGCTTAGAGTCGGGGAATCGGCCCCAGCATTTT. This rearrangement joins TRBV7-8 to TRBJ1-5; unclear D gene. The CDR3 is made up of 14 amino acids. Germline values: CDR1 SGHVS, CDR2 FQNEAQ.

This clone was seen a handful of times. This chain connects TRBV21-1 to TRBJ2-7; the listed D gene, TRBD2, was not tested against the DNA. TRBV21-1 is assigned pseudogene status. CDR3 length: 16 residues. The CDR3: CASSKGNSGRSEEQYF. CDR3 DNA sequence: TGTGCCAGCAGCAAAGGTAATAGCGGGAGATCGGAAGAGCAGTACTTC.

The rearrangement joins TRBV7-9 to TRBJ2-1; TRBD2 matches 10 bases. The germline V gene encodes CDR1 SEHNR and CDR2 FQNEAQ (reference sequence). Germline trimming cut 6 bases from V and 1 base from J; bases unmatched to any gene: 15. The CDR3 runs to 19 residues. This chain's CDR3 is CASSPSLAGAFRSYNEQFF. Written as DNA, the CDR3 is TGTGCCAGCAGTCCGAGTCTAGCGGGAGCTTTTCGATCCTACAATGAGCAGTTCTTC.

The chain links TRBV5-1 to TRBJ2-1; 7 bases are shared with TRBD2. This CDR3 comprises 15 residues. CDR1 is SGHRS and CDR2 is YFSETQ in the germline V gene. The trim removed 0 bases at V and 3 bases at J, leaving 3 bases unmatched. CDR3 protein: CASSLAGGNYNEQFF. The CDR3 coding sequence is TGCGCCAGCAGCTTGGCGGGAGGAAACTACAATGAGCAGTTCTTC.

The chain joins TRBV19 to TRBJ2-1, with 7 nucleotides matching TRBD2. The CDR3 runs 14 residues. Germline values: CDR1 LNHDA, CDR2 SQIVND (reference sequence). V lost 1 base and J lost 8; bases outside the gene matches: 5. CDR3 in amino acids: CASSIAGGLDEQFF. The CDR3 DNA reads as TGTGCCAGTAGTATAGCGGGAGGACTTGATGAGCAGTTCTTC.

V and J are TRBV27 and TRBJ2-1; the D gene could be TRBD1 or TRBD2 (5 bases each). There are 14 residues in the CDR3. From germline, CDR1 is MNHEY and CDR2 SMNVEV (reference sequence). Trimming took off 7 bases at V and 0 bases at J, with 10 bases between the two ends. The chain's CDR3 is CASKKGTSYNEQFF. The CDR3 DNA reads TGTGCCAGCAAAAAAGGGACCTCCTACAATGAGCAGTTCTTC.

Relative to its sample, this clone is medium-sized. Written as DNA, the CDR3 is TGTGCCAGCAGTTACTCGGACAGACCATTAAAAGCTTTCTTT. This translates into CASSYSDRPLKAFF. The V gene is TRBV6-5, the J gene TRBJ1-1; possible D gene TRBD1, 6 bases. The length of the CDR3 is 14 residues. Deletions cut 0 bases from V and 9 bases from J, with 14 bases between. The germline V gene encodes CDR1 MNHEY and CDR2 SVGAGI.

The rearrangement links TRBV14 to TRBJ2-7; D not resolved. The V gene's germline CDR1 is SGHDN and CDR2 FVKESK. Trimming removed 4 bases at V and 2 bases at J, with 9 bases between. This CDR3 spans 13 amino acids. The chain's CDR3 is CASSRTVTYEQYF. CDR3 bases: TGTGCCAGCAGCCGGACGGTAACCTACGAGCAGTACTTC.

V and J are TRBV6-5 and TRBJ2-7; a possible D gene is TRBD1 (6 bases). The V end lost 4 bases, the J end lost 3 bases, and 13 bases lay between the germline ends. The germline V gene encodes CDR1 MNHEY and CDR2 SVGAGI. The CDR3 sequence is 14 residues long. This chain's CDR3 is CASSFSIQGYEQYF. In DNA form, the CDR3 reads TGTGCCAGCAGTTTCAGCATACAGGGCTACGAGCAGTACTTC.

V usage is TRBV13 and J usage is TRBJ2-1, with 8 nucleotides matching TRBD2. The V gene end was trimmed by 2 bases and the J gene end by 7 bases; junction bases not matched to a gene: 10. This CDR3 has 16 amino acids. Germline V CDR1 and CDR2: PRHDT, FYEKMQ (reference sequence). The CDR3 loop reads CASSLFPGRGYNEQFF. The CDR3 DNA reads TGTGCCAGCAGCTTATTTCCCGGGAGGGGGTATAATGAGCAGTTCTTC.

The chain couples TRBV7-6 to TRBJ2-5, with 8 bases identical to TRBD1. From germline, CDR1 is SGHVS and CDR2 FNYEAQ. The CDR3 spans 14 residues. With V trimmed by 4 bases and J by 5 bases, 6 bases remained unmatched. Here the CDR3 reads CASSSSGGYETQYF. CDR3 bases: TGTGCCAGCAGCTCTTCAGGGGGCTATGAGACCCAGTACTTC.

This rearrangement joins TRBV19 to TRBJ2-5; perhaps TRBD1 as D (5 bases). Germline CDR1 is LNHDA and CDR2 is SQIVND (reference sequence). This CDR3 has 13 amino acids. Trimming pared 5 bases from V and 2 bases from J, leaving 9 bases between. The CDR3 region is CASSVQGQETQYF. In DNA, the CDR3 is TGTGCCAGTAGTGTGCAGGGACAAGAGACCCAGTACTTC.

The chain recombines TRBV5-1 with TRBJ1-5; 12 bases agree with TRBD1. This CDR3 spans 16 amino acids. Germline trimming cut 2 bases from V and 6 bases from J; bases unmatched to any gene: 6. Germline CDR1 SGHRS, CDR2 YFSETQ. CDR3 nucleotide sequence: TGCGCCAGCAGCTTAAACCCGGGACAGGGGGCTCAGCCCCAGCATTTT. It specifies CASSLNPGQGAQPQHF.